Included here is one TCR beta chain sequence, with context. The TCR beta repertoire was assessed by survey-level immunoSEQ sequencing. Sequencing used immunoSEQ multiplex PCR; TCRdb keeps in-frame clones, though not all of them. The table shows 40,000 to 55,000 clones, with more than 80% occurring only once. Germline CDR1 GTSNPN, CDR2 SVGIG (reference sequence). The CDR3 runs 14 residues. Trimming removed 0 bases at V and 5 bases at J, with 13 bases between. This chain joins TRBV30 and TRBJ2-5; D is undetermined. This TCR was recovered from a middle-aged man with rheumatoid arthritis. Source material: PBMCs. CDR3 nucleotides: TGTGCCTGGAGTGTACTACAGAGGTGGGAGACCCAGTACTTC. Amino acid sequence: CAWSVLQRWETQYF.